This TCR beta chain was sequenced for a study of blood T cell repertoires in COVID-19. Study as a whole: The United States, Italy and Spain supplied acute and convalescent COVID-19 samples. Nucleic acid was either cDNA or gDNA, and it came from T cells, B-cell-depleted T cells, or PBMCs.

With 2 bases clipped from V and 5 bases from J, the junction kept 4 bases outside the gene matches. This CDR3 region has 16 residues. Germline values: CDR1 MNHNY, CDR2 SVGAGI (reference sequence). As processed by the authors: Amplification with reference gene primers provided the estimates of nucleated cell counts. Data came from immunoSEQ multiplex PCR; TCRdb stores just in-frame clones and leaves some out. V and J calls and clone size are given by that table; D and trimming were obtained from the DNA. The profile shows some 83,000 clones, approximately 84% of them singletons. The source is a man between 60 and 75 years old with active or convalescent COVID-19. The V and J genes are TRBV6-6 and TRBJ2-1; 12 bases fit TRBD2. The sample was peripheral blood. The CDR3 loop reads CASSYGASGGDNEQFF. CDR3 nucleotides: TGTGCCAGCAGTTACGGGGCTAGCGGGGGGGACAATGAGCAGTTCTTC.